This T cell receptor beta chain came from a study of glioma-infiltrating T cells after dendritic cell vaccination. Study-level background: Between the early 2000s and the early 2010s, patients got autologous tumor lysate-pulsed dendritic cell vaccines. Study-wide findings and caveats: Longer survival after dendritic cell vaccination followed higher pretreatment TIL content. Higher TCR clonality did not directly relate to longer survival.

The primer mix had 60 V beta and 13 J beta primers. Repertoires were generated with immunoSEQ multiplex PCR, while TCRdb's copy carries only in-frame clones and drops some. The sample has approximately 67,000 clones; around 86% are singletons. Remarks on this clone: As yet, its antigen is unknown.

Germline V gene lookup returns CDR1 SNHLY and CDR2 FYNNEI. Trimming cost V 4 bases and J 5 bases; bases outside gene matches: 7. The CDR3 runs to 15 residues. The chain uses TRBV2 and TRBJ2-5, with 10 positions matching TRBD2. Sequences were derived from blood, sampled before dendritic cell vaccination. This receptor was taken from a human donor with glioblastoma. This CDR3 is CASSGPSGGPETQYF. The CDR3 coding sequence is TGTGCCAGCAGTGGTCCTAGCGGGGGTCCGGAGACCCAGTACTTC.